Below, 8 T cell receptor beta chains from the same sample are listed, as sequenced in a study of T cell responses to AZD1222 COVID-19 vaccine. TCRdb's table, derived via immunoSEQ multiplex PCR, lists solely in-frame clones and lacks some. Altogether 15,000 to 20,000 clones are present, roughly nine tenths being singletons, with the ten largest covering 7.5% to 9%. This specimen consisted of peripheral blood, obtained 28 days after the second AZD1222 dose. The receptors were gathered from an adult who received the AZD1222 COVID-19 vaccine.

Only a few counts were recorded for this clone. The chain employs TRBV2 and TRBJ1-1; D is unresolved. The CDR3 is 13 residues long. Deletions cut 4 bases from V and 1 base from J, with 7 bases between. CDR1 and CDR2 from the germline V gene are SNHLY and FYNNEI. CDR3 loop: CASSVNGNTEAFF. CDR3 bases: TGTGCCAGCAGTGTGAATGGGAACACTGAAGCTTTCTTT.

In DNA, the CDR3 is TGTGCCAGCTCACCTTTCCTAGCGGGGACAGATACGCAGTATTTT. The encoded protein is CASSPFLAGTDTQYF. V gene TRBV18 combines with J gene TRBJ2-3; 9 bases align to TRBD2. CDR3 length equals 15 residues. Germline V gene sequence: CDR1 KGHSH, CDR2 LQKENI. The V segment lost 3 bases and the J segment 3 bases; nucleotides outside the gene matches: 4.

The genes are TRBV19 and TRBJ2-6, with D uncertain. The CDR3 loop spans 19 amino acids. V was trimmed by 0 bases and J by 0 bases, leaving 15 bases between them. From germline, CDR1 is LNHDA and CDR2 SQIVND (reference sequence). DNA for the CDR3: TGTGCCAGTAGTATAGATCCTGCCCTGGTGAGCTCTGGGGCCAACGTCCTGACTTTC. The encoded protein is CASSIDPALVSSGANVLTF.

The rearrangement links TRBV30 to TRBJ2-2; 8 bases fit TRBD2. The J segment lost 5 bases and the V segment lost 3 bases, leaving 8 bases of the junction unmatched. This CDR3 has 15 amino acids. Germline V CDR1 and CDR2: GTSNPN, SVGIG (reference sequence). The CDR3: CAWSLLAVGTGELFF. The CDR3 nucleotides are TGTGCCTGGAGCTTACTAGCGGTGGGAACCGGGGAGCTGTTTTTT.

This clone has a single count. This rearrangement joins TRBV5-5 to TRBJ2-2, with 9 bases identical to TRBD1. The CDR3 totals 16 residues. CDR1 and CDR2 from the germline V gene are SGHKS and YYEKEE (reference sequence). V lost 3 bases, J lost 6 bases, and 9 bases stayed unmatched. The CDR3 DNA is TGTGCCAGCAGCTCCCAAGGGACAGGGAGAGCCGGGGAGCTGTTTTTT. This encodes CASSSQGTGRAGELFF.

V is TRBV5-4 and J is TRBJ2-3; no clear D. V shed 4 bases and J shed 7 bases, with 19 bases lying between them. This CDR3 spans 15 amino acids. Per the germline V gene, CDR1 is SGHNT and CDR2 is YYREEE (reference sequence). CDR3 DNA: TGTGCCAGCAGCCCTTCGAAGGAGCGTATATATACGCAGTATTTT. Translated, it gives CASSPSKERIYTQYF.

This clone was observed a single time. The CDR3 reads CASSLVLPGELFF. DNA for the CDR3: TGTGCCAGCAGCTTAGTCCTGCCCGGGGAGCTGTTTTTT. The chain has TRBV11-2 and TRBJ2-2; D gene uncertain. Between the trimmed V and J ends, which lost 1 base and 6 bases, there was a span of 6 bases. Germline V gene data show CDR1 as SGHAT and CDR2 as FQNNGV. The CDR3 extends over 13 amino acids. Drawing the rest from reference TRBV11-2 and TRBJ2-2, the complete variable domain is EAGVAQSPRYKIIEKRQSVAFWCNPISGHATLYWYQQILGQGPKLLIQFQNNGVVDDSQLPKDRFSAERLKGVDSTLKIQPAKLEDSAVYLCASSLVLPGELFFGEGSRLTVL.

CDR3 sequence (DNA): TGCGCCAGCAAAACCGGGACAGGGGATTGGGAGCAGTTCTTC. It is translated as CASKTGTGDWEQFF. The rearrangement joins TRBV10-1 to TRBJ2-1, with 10 bases aligning to TRBD1. This CDR3 contains 14 residues. J was trimmed by 10 bases and V by 7 bases; bases with no gene match: 10. Per germline, CDR1 WNHNN and CDR2 SYGVQD (reference sequence).